Following are 20 T cell receptor beta chains from one sample sequenced in a study of cytomegalovirus exposure and HLA in healthy donors. PCR was performed using 60 Vbeta and 13 Jbeta primers. Libraries were prepared by immunoSEQ multiplex PCR; TCRdb keeps only in-frame clonotypes and omits some of them. Its listing shows approximately 70,000 clones. Sequenced input: PBMCs. The receptors derive from a woman aged 40 to 49 in good health and CMV-seropositive.

The V call is TRBV5-1, the J call TRBJ1-1; 10 bases fit TRBD1. J was trimmed by 0 bases and V by 5 bases; bases with no gene match: 4. CDR1 SGHRS and CDR2 YFSETQ come from the germline V gene. The CDR3 runs to 15 residues. CDR3 nucleotide sequence: TGCGCCAGCAGGAGGGGACAGGGGATGAACACTGAAGCTTTCTTT. Residues: CASRRGQGMNTEAFF.

The chain uses TRBV4-1 and TRBJ2-1; a possible D gene is TRBD2 (5 bases). The CDR3 covers 20 residues. Per the germline V gene, CDR1 is MGHRA and CDR2 is YSYEKL. The ends were cut back, 0 bases at V and 0 bases at J, with 21 bases in the middle. The CDR3 DNA follows: TGCGCCAGCAGCCAAGATCTTTCCAAAAAAAGCGGAAACTCCTACAATGAGCAGTTCTTC. It translates to CASSQDLSKKSGNSYNEQFF.

The chain couples TRBV29-1 to TRBJ2-3, with 9 bases aligning to TRBD2. The ends lost 5 bases at V and 4 bases at J; junction bases unmatched: 19. The CDR3 covers 18 residues. Germline V gives CDR1 SQVTM, CDR2 ANQGSEA. The CDR3 DNA reads TGCAGCGTTAGAGGGGTTAGCGGGGGCGAGATTCCCTCAGATACGCAGTATTTT. Translated, it gives CSVRGVSGGEIPSDTQYF.

This sequence joins TRBV2 and TRBJ1-5; TRBD1 matches at 10 bases. This CDR3 contains 15 residues. Germline CDR1 SNHLY, CDR2 FYNNEI. The trim removed 6 bases at V and 3 bases at J, leaving 5 bases unmatched. CDR3 nucleotide sequence: TGTGCCAGCAGGCCCGGGACAGGGGACAATCAGCCCCAGCATTTT. Translation: CASRPGTGDNQPQHF.

The chain carries TRBV29-1 and TRBJ2-7; 10 bases map to TRBD1. V lost 4 bases to trimming and J lost 2 bases; unmatched junction nucleotides: 2. CDR1 SQVTM and CDR2 ANQGSEA come from the germline V gene. The CDR3 contains 13 residues. The CDR3 protein is CSVGQGAAYEQYF. As DNA, the CDR3 is TGCAGCGTTGGACAGGGGGCCGCCTACGAGCAGTACTTC.

The chain recombines TRBV2 with TRBJ1-2, with 8 positions matching TRBD1. The CDR3 has 16 amino acids. Germline trimming cut 2 bases from V and 6 bases from J; bases unmatched to any gene: 11. Germline V gene lookup returns CDR1 SNHLY and CDR2 FYNNEI. Written as DNA, the CDR3 is TGTGCCAGCAGTGAATGGTGGGGGCGGACAGGGAATGGCTACACCTTC. The encoded protein is CASSEWWGRTGNGYTF.

The chain employs TRBV9 and TRBJ1-1, with D maybe TRBD1 (6 bases). The germline V gene has CDR1 SGDLS and CDR2 YYNGEE. Trimming removed 0 bases at V and 3 bases at J, with 9 bases between. The CDR3 is made up of 14 amino acids. CDR3 nucleotide sequence: TGTGCCAGCAGCGTAGGACAGGTGTACACTGAAGCTTTCTTT. Residues: CASSVGQVYTEAFF. The entire variable domain, with the rest obtained from reference TRBV9 and TRBJ1-1, is as follows: DSGVTQTPKHLITATGQRVTLRCSPRSGDLSVYWYQQSLDQGLQFLIQYYNGEERAKGNILERFSAQQFPDLHSELNLSSLELGDSALYFCASSVGQVYTEAFFGQGTRLTVV.

A note on this clone: The junction shows a germline mismatch at one end, possibly a read error. V gene TRBV12-5 combines with J gene TRBJ1-4; 9 positions match TRBD1. Germline CDR1 LGHNT, CDR2 FRNRAP. This CDR3 comprises 15 residues. The DNA for the CDR3 is TGTGCTAGTGGTGCCCTACAGGGGGCTAAGGAAAAACTGTTTTTT. Translated: CASGALQGAKEKLFF. The variable domain in full, with the rest retrieved from reference TRBV12-5 and TRBJ1-4, is DARVTQTPRHKVTEMGQEVTMRCQPILGHNTVFWYRQTMMQGLELLAYFRNRAPLDDSGMPKDRFSAEMPDATLATLKIQPSEPRDSAVYFCASGALQGAKEKLFFGSGTQLSVL.

The chain employs TRBV15 and TRBJ1-2; possible D gene TRBD1, 5 bases. The V end was cut by 1 base, the J end by 4 bases, with 16 bases between. The CDR3 is 16 amino acids. CDR1 and CDR2 (germline): LNHNV, YYDKDF (reference sequence). The CDR3 region has the DNA TGTGCCACCAGCAGAGCCTTTCTCGACAGCCTCTATGGCTACACCTTC. Its protein product is CATSRAFLDSLYGYTF.

The CDR3 bases are TGTGCCAGCAGCGGCTACCGGGACCAAGAGACCCAGTACTTC. Protein sequence: CASSGYRDQETQYF. This rearrangement joins TRBV9 to TRBJ2-5; no firm D call. Germline loops: CDR1 SGDLS, CDR2 YYNGEE. Trimming stripped 3 bases from V and 0 bases from J, with 9 bases between. The length of the CDR3 is 14 residues.

The V gene is TRBV4-2, the J gene TRBJ2-3; 11 bases map to TRBD2. Trimming cost V 4 bases and J 2 bases; bases outside gene matches: 8. Germline values: CDR1 LGHNA, CDR2 YNFKEQ. The CDR3 contains 17 residues. For the CDR3, the DNA is TGTGCCAGCAGCCCGACCTTAGCGGGAGGGCCCACAGATACGCAGTATTTT. This encodes CASSPTLAGGPTDTQYF.

The chain links TRBV7-9 to TRBJ1-3, with a tentative D call TRBD1 (6 bases). CDR3 length: 15 amino acids. The V end was cut by 2 bases, the J end by 0 bases, with 8 bases between. The germline V gene has CDR1 SEHNR and CDR2 FQNEAQ (reference sequence). The CDR3 sequence: CASSLTGSSGNTIYF. Written as DNA, the CDR3 is TGTGCCAGCAGCTTAACAGGGAGCTCTGGAAACACCATATATTTT.

The chain is built from TRBV11-3 and TRBJ2-1; no clear D gene. CDR1 and CDR2 (germline): SGHNT, YENEEA. This CDR3 region has 12 residues. Deletions cut 5 bases from V and 5 bases from J, with 7 bases between. In DNA, the CDR3 is TGTGCCAGCAGCCCAACAGACAATGAGCAGTTCTTC. The encoded protein is CASSPTDNEQFF. Complete variable domain (other parts from reference TRBV11-3 and TRBJ2-1): EAGVVQSPRYKIIEKKQPVAFWCNPISGHNTLYWYLQNLGQGPELLIRYENEEAVDDSQLPKDRFSAERLKGVDSTLKIQPAELGDSAVYLCASSPTDNEQFFGPGTRLTVL.

The gene calls are TRBV28 and TRBJ2-7; D may be TRBD1 (6 bases). This CDR3 has 13 residues. Germline V gives CDR1 MDHEN, CDR2 SYDVKM. The germline V and J ends were trimmed by 3 bases and 2 bases, with 8 bases remaining between them. In DNA, the CDR3 is TGTGCCAGCAGTTTGCCAGGGGCCTACGAGCAGTACTTC. Translated, it gives CASSLPGAYEQYF.

CDR3 coding DNA: TGTGCCAGCAGCCCTAGGACAAGGCCCAGATACGAGCAGTACTTC. It codes for CASSPRTRPRYEQYF. This chain uses TRBV5-8 with TRBJ2-7; weak D call: TRBD1 (5 bases). The germline V and J ends were trimmed by 4 bases and 4 bases, with 18 bases remaining between them. The CDR3 is made up of 15 amino acids. Germline-derived CDR1 and CDR2 are SGHTS and YDEGEE.

The rearrangement joins TRBV6-4 to TRBJ1-5, with 10 bases identical to TRBD1. J gave up 2 bases and V 5 bases, and 12 bases lay outside the gene matches. CDR1 and CDR2 from the germline V gene are MRHNA and SNTAGT. The CDR3 is 18 amino acids. The CDR3 sequence: CASSTPWTGGDGNQPQHF. DNA of the CDR3: TGTGCCAGCAGTACACCATGGACAGGGGGGGATGGCAATCAGCCCCAGCATTTT.

This chain joins TRBV6-1 and TRBJ1-1, with TRBD1 matching over 8 bases. Germline loops: CDR1 MNHNS, CDR2 SASEGT. V dropped 7 bases and J dropped 1; count of bases not matched to a gene: 5. There are 14 residues in the CDR3. The CDR3 loop is CASTTGGGNTEAFF. The CDR3 region has the DNA TGTGCCAGCACCACAGGGGGGGGGAACACTGAAGCTTTCTTT.

V gene TRBV10-3 combines with J gene TRBJ2-7, with 11 positions matching TRBD2. CDR1 ENHRY and CDR2 SYGVKD come from the germline V gene. The CDR3 contains 15 residues. J was trimmed by 7 bases and V by 3 bases; bases with no gene match: 8. The CDR3 here is CAISDVSGGAVEQYF. The CDR3 DNA follows: TGTGCCATCAGTGATGTTAGCGGGGGGGCCGTTGAGCAGTACTTC.

The V call is TRBV7-2, the J call TRBJ1-2; 9 bases align to TRBD1. The germline V gene has CDR1 SGHTA and CDR2 FQGNSA. The CDR3 is 16 amino acids. The ends lost 4 bases at V and 3 bases at J; junction bases unmatched: 9. Here the CDR3 reads CASSWTPTGGDYGYTF. For the CDR3, the DNA is TGTGCCAGCAGCTGGACACCGACAGGGGGGGACTATGGCTACACCTTC.

The rearrangement uses TRBV10-1 and TRBJ1-1; 7 bases are shared with TRBD1. Trimming cost V 4 bases and J 6 bases; bases outside gene matches: 2. The germline gives CDR1 WNHNN, CDR2 SYGVQD (reference sequence). CDR3 length: 12 residues. Written as DNA, the CDR3 is TGCGCCAGCAGTGGGGGACAGTCTGAAGCTTTCTTT. It codes for CASSGGQSEAFF.